Each of the 6 T cell receptor beta chains below was sequenced from the same sample in a study of blood T cell repertoires in COVID-19. Data came from immunoSEQ multiplex PCR; TCRdb stores just in-frame clones and leaves some out. The repertoire holds some 190,000 clones, with 86% as singletons. The sequenced sample was PBMCs or T cells enriched from blood (not recorded which). Receptors were obtained from a man aged 40-49 years with acute COVID-19.

V usage is TRBV5-1 and J usage is TRBJ2-2; 7 bases line up with TRBD2. V gave up 4 bases and J gave up 7 bases; unmatched junction bases: 10. Germline V gene data show CDR1 as SGHRS and CDR2 as YFSETQ. The CDR3 runs 15 residues. CDR3 nucleotide sequence: TGCGCCAGCAGCGTTACATCGGCGGGGGACGGGGAGCTGTTTTTT. The encoded protein is CASSVTSAGDGELFF. Full variable domain (outside the CDR3, taken from reference TRBV5-1 and TRBJ2-2): KAGVTQTPRYLIKTRGQQVTLSCSPISGHRSVSWYQQTPGQGLQFLFEYFSETQRNKGNFPGRFSGRQFSNSRSEMNVSTLELGDSALYLCASSVTSAGDGELFFGEGSRLTVL.

This chain links TRBV15 with TRBJ2-7, with TRBD1 as a possible D gene (5 bases). This CDR3 is built from 14 residues. Trimming left V 4 bases short and J 2 bases short, with 12 bases between. CDR1 is LNHNV, CDR2 YYDKDF, per germline (reference sequence). This CDR3 reads CATSIDAGTYEQYF. The CDR3 bases are TGTGCCACCAGCATCGACGCAGGGACCTACGAGCAGTACTTC.

The J gene is TRBJ1-1, the V gene TRBV20-1, with TRBD1 as a possible D gene (6 bases). The ends were cut back, 2 bases at V and 8 bases at J, with 9 bases in the middle. The V gene's germline CDR1 is DFQATT and CDR2 SNEGSKA (reference sequence). This CDR3 has 11 residues. CDR3 sequence reads: CSARRDREAFF. The CDR3 DNA reads as TGCAGTGCTAGAAGAGACAGGGAAGCTTTCTTT.

This clone was detected once. The chain carries TRBV25-1 and TRBJ1-5; 7 bases agree with TRBD1. The germline V gene encodes CDR1 MGHDK and CDR2 SYGVNS. CDR3 length: 16 residues. Unmatched junction bases numbered 7, after V lost 5 bases and J lost 0 bases. For the CDR3, the DNA is TGTGCCAGCAGTTCCTCCGGGACAGATAGCAATCAGCCCCAGCATTTT. It codes for CASSSSGTDSNQPQHF.

The V and J genes are TRBV28 and TRBJ2-3, with 7 bases that match TRBD1. With 2 bases clipped from V and 1 base from J, the junction kept 3 bases outside the gene matches. The CDR3 has 15 amino acids. Germline loops: CDR1 MDHEN, CDR2 SYDVKM. CDR3 loop: CASSLRGRGTDTQYF. The CDR3 DNA follows: TGTGCCAGCAGTTTAAGGGGGCGCGGCACAGATACGCAGTATTTT.

The chain employs TRBV6-5 and TRBJ2-7; D gene unclear. This CDR3 has 11 residues. The germline CDR1 and CDR2 sequences are MNHEY and SVGAGI. The V and J ends lost 4 bases and 6 bases respectively, with 7 bases between them. The DNA for the CDR3 is TGTGCCAGCAGTTCCCCGTTCGAGCAGTACTTC. Its protein is CASSSPFEQYF.